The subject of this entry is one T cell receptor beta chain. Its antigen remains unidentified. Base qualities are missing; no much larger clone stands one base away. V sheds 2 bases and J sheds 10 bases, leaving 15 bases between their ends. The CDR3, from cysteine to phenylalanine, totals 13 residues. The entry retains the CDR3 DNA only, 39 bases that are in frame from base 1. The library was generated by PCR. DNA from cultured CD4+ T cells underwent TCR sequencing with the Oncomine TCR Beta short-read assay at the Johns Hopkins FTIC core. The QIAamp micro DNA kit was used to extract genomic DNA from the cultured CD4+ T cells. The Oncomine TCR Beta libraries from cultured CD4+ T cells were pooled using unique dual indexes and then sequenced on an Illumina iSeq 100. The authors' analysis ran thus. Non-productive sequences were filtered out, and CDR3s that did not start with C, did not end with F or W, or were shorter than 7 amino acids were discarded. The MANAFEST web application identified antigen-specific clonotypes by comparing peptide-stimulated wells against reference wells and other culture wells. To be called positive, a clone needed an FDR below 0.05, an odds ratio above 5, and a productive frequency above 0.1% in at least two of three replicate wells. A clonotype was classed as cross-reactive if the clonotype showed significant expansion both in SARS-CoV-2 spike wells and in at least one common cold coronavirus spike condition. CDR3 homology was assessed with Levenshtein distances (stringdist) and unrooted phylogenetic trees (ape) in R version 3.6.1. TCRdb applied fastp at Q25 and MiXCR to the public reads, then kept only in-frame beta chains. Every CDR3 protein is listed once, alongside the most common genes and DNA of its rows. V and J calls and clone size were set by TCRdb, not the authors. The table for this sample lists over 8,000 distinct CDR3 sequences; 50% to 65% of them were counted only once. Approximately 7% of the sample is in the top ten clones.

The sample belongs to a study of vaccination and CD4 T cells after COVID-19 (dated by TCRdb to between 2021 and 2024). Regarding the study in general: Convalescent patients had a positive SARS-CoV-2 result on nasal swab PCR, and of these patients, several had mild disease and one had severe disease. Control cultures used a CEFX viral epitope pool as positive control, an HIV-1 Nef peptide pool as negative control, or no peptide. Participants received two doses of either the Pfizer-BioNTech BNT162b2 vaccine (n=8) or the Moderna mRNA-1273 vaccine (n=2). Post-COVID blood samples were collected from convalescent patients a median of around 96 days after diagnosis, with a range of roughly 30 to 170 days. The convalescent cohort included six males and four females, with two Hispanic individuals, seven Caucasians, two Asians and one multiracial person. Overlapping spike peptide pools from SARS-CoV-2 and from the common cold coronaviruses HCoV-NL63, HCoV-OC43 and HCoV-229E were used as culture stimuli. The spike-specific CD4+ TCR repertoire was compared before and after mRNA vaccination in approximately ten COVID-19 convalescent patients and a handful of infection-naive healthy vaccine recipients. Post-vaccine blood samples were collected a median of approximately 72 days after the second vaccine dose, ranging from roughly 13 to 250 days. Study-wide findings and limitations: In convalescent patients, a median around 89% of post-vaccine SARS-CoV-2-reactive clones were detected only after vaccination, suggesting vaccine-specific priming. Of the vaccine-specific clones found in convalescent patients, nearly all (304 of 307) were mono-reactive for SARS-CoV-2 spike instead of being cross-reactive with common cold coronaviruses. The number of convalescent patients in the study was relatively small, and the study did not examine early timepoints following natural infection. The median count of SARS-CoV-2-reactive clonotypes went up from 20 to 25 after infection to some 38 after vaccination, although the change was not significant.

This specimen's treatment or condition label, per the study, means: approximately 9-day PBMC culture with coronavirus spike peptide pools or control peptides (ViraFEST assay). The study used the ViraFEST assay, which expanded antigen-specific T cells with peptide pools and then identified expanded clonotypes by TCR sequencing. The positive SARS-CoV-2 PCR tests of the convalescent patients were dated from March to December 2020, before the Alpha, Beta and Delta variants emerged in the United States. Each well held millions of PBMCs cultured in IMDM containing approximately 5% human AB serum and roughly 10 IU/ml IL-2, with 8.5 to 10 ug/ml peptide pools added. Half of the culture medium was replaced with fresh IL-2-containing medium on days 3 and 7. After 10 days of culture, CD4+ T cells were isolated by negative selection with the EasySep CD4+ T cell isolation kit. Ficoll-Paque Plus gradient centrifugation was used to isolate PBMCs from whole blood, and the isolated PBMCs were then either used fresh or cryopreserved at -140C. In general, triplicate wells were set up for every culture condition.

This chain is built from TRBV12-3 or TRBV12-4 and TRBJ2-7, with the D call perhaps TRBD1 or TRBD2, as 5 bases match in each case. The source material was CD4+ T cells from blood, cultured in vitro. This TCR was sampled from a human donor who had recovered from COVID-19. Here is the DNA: TGTGCCAGCAGTTTAAATCTCTGGGACGGACAGTACTTC. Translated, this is CASSLNLWDGQYF.